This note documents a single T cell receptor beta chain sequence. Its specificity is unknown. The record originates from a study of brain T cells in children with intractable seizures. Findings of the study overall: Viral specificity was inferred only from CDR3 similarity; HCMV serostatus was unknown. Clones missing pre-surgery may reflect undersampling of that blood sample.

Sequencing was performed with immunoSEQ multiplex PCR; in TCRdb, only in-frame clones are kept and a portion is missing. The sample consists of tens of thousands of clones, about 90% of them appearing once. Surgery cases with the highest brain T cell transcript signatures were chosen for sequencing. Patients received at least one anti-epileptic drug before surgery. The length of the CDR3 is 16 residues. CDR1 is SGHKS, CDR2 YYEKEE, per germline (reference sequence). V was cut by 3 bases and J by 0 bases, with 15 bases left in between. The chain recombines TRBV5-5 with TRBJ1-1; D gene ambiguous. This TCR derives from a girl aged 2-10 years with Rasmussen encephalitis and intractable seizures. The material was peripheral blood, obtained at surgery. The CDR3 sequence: CASSSTPGIMNTEAFF. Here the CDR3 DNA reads TGTGCCAGCAGCTCCACACCGGGCATAATGAACACTGAAGCTTTCTTT.